This TCR beta chain was captured in a study of T cell responses to AZD1222 COVID-19 vaccine. About the research overall: Second-dose schedules of about 4 or about 12 weeks were combined.

Comment on this clone: As yet, its antigen is unknown.

Overall study findings and caveats: Scientists sampled the repertoires only once the peak T cell response had passed. The CD4 TCRs associated with vaccination extended across spike and predominated at 160-218 and 743-854. A rise in Spike-specific TCR breadth and depth followed two AZD1222 doses.

Germline V gene data show CDR1 as LGHDT and CDR2 as YNNKEL (reference sequence). The CDR3 spans 15 residues. V lost 4 bases and J lost 5; bases outside the gene matches: 7. Data came from immunoSEQ multiplex PCR; TCRdb stores just in-frame clones and leaves some out. The sample has about 60,000 clones; approximately 80% are singletons. Sequencing was performed on peripheral blood, taken on day 0 of AZD1222 vaccination. The J gene is TRBJ1-4, the V gene TRBV3-1 (or the pseudogene TRBV3-2), with TRBD1 matching 7 bases. The receptor was isolated from an adult in good health. The CDR3 nucleotides are TGTGCCAGCAGCCCAGGGGGACTTAGGAATGAAAAACTGTTTTTT. This codes for CASSPGGLRNEKLFF.